These 29 T cell receptor beta chains were sequenced from one sample in a study of blood T cells in healthy people across ages. Then a second PCR, running roughly 6 to 11 cycles, was carried out with a sample-barcoded 5' primer and a J-beta primer mix. A single record per CDR3 protein comes from TCRdb applying MiXCR to the 5' RACE reads. Altogether 1.5 million to 2 million distinct CDR3 sequences are present, just under 50% being singletons, with the ten largest covering over 2%. The material sequenced was blood. The receptors were sampled from a woman between 35 and 50 years old in good health.

The chain combines TRBV4-1 with TRBJ1-4; 7 bases align to TRBD1. CDR1 is MGHRA and CDR2 is YSYEKL in the germline V gene. This CDR3 region has 13 residues. J lost 10 bases, V lost 6 bases, and 8 bases had no gene match. The CDR3 coding sequence is TGCGCCAGCAGTACCCGGGACAGCGGAAAACTGTTTTTT. Translating it yields CASSTRDSGKLFF.

The chain has TRBV20-1 and TRBJ1-5, with D hard to call. This CDR3 region has 13 residues. V was trimmed by 3 bases and J by 6 bases, leaving 12 bases between them. Germline CDR1 is DFQATT and CDR2 is SNEGSKA (reference sequence). The CDR3 protein is CSASWRVGQPQHF. DNA for the CDR3: TGCAGTGCTAGTTGGCGGGTAGGTCAGCCCCAGCATTTT.

V usage is TRBV29-1 and J usage is TRBJ1-2; 8 bases align to TRBD1. V shed 8 bases, J shed 7 bases, and the junction held 6 bases outside the gene matches. Germline V gene sequence: CDR1 SQVTM, CDR2 ANQGSEA. The CDR3 loop spans 11 amino acids. CDR3 coding DNA: TGCAGCATCACAGGACAGGGTGGCTACACCTTC. This codes for CSITGQGGYTF.

This clonotype was detected only a few times. The chain is built from TRBV4-3 and TRBJ2-3; D is ambiguous. The CDR3 covers 12 residues. The ends were cut back, 6 bases at V and 6 bases at J, with 10 bases in the middle. Germline values: CDR1 LGHNA, CDR2 YSLEER. DNA for the CDR3: TGCGCCAGCAGTAACGGATTGGATACGCAGTATTTT. Protein sequence: CASSNGLDTQYF.

Turning to this clonotype: A much larger clone sits a single nucleotide away, making a read error possible. This chain uses TRBV9 with TRBJ2-1; 13 nucleotides match TRBD2. The DNA end lines up better with TRBJ2-7; the J call may be wrong. The CDR3 contains 19 residues. Germline CDR1 and CDR2: SGDLS and YYNGEE. This chain's CDR3 is CASSVGSTSGGAGYNEQYF. DNA for the CDR3: TGTGCCAGCAGCGTAGGGTCCACTAGCGGGGGGGCCGGATACAATGAGCAGTACTTC.

Many counts were recorded for this clonotype. This rearrangement joins TRBV4-2 to TRBJ2-4; D unresolved. This CDR3 region has 18 residues. Germline values: CDR1 LGHNA, CDR2 YNFKEQ. V lost 2 bases and J lost 0, with 17 bases in between. The CDR3 nucleotides are TGTGCCAGCAGCCAATATAAGATGGCTCAGCTAGCCAAAAACATTCAGTACTTC. Encoded protein: CASSQYKMAQLAKNIQYF.

The CDR3: CSARNRGRWDTEAFF. DNA of the CDR3: TGCAGTGCTAGGAACAGGGGGCGTTGGGACACTGAAGCTTTCTTT. This chain joins TRBV20-1 and TRBJ1-1; 9 bases are a match to TRBD1. The CDR3 consists of 15 residues. Trimming took 3 bases from V and 3 from J; bases not matched to a gene: 8. CDR1 is DFQATT and CDR2 is SNEGSKA in the germline V gene (reference sequence).

V usage is TRBV5-1 and J usage is TRBJ2-1, with D unclear. V lost 0 bases, J lost 4 bases, and 8 bases lay in between. Germline values: CDR1 SGHRS, CDR2 YFSETQ. There are 14 residues in the CDR3. CDR3 amino acids: CASSLERPYNEQFF. CDR3 nucleotides: TGCGCCAGCAGCTTGGAACGGCCGTACAATGAGCAGTTCTTC.

This clonotype was recorded a few times. This chain links TRBV7-9 with TRBJ2-1, with 8 bases fitting TRBD1. Germline V gene sequence: CDR1 SEHNR, CDR2 FQNEAQ (reference sequence). The CDR3 spans 12 residues. J was trimmed by 7 bases and V by 8 bases; bases with no gene match: 4. CDR3 bases: TGTGCCAGCGGACAGGGATGGAATGAGCAGTTCTTC. Translated: CASGQGWNEQFF.

The V call is TRBV10-3, the J call TRBJ2-7; D tentatively reads TRBD1 or TRBD2 (5 bases each). Germline V gives CDR1 ENHRY, CDR2 SYGVKD. The CDR3 is made up of 15 amino acids. V lost 3 bases and J 1 base, leaving 13 bases between the germline ends. CDR3 bases: TGTGCCATCAGTGATGAGGGACGGCGGTCCTACGAGCAGTACTTC. This codes for CAISDEGRRSYEQYF.

The rearrangement uses TRBV28 and TRBJ1-4; D call uncertain. Trimming cost V 4 bases and J 0 bases, with 6 bases left between them. Germline V gene lookup returns CDR1 MDHEN and CDR2 SYDVKM. The CDR3 is made up of 14 amino acids. The CDR3 sequence: CASSSQPTNEKLFF. As DNA, the CDR3 is TGTGCCAGCAGTTCGCAGCCAACTAATGAAAAACTGTTTTTT.

The chain combines TRBV25-1 with TRBJ2-5; 7 nucleotides agree with TRBD2. V lost 8 bases to trimming and J lost 10 bases; unmatched junction nucleotides: 16. Per germline, CDR1 MGHDK and CDR2 SYGVNS. This CDR3 has 14 amino acids. The CDR3 loop reads CASGKTGTTGIQYF. Here the CDR3 DNA reads TGTGCCAGCGGAAAAACCGGGACTACGGGGATCCAGTACTTC.

The gene calls are TRBV15 and TRBJ1-2; TRBD1 matches 7 bases. The CDR3 is 16 residues long. In germline, CDR1 is LNHNV, CDR2 YYDKDF (reference sequence). Unmatched junction bases numbered 10, after V lost 2 bases and J lost 4 bases. The CDR3 reads CATSRSRTGSIYGYTF. CDR3 nucleotide sequence: TGTGCCACCAGCAGATCTCGGACAGGCTCCATCTATGGCTACACCTTC.

The gene calls are TRBV6-2 or TRBV6-3 and TRBJ1-5; no reliable D call. V gave up 5 bases and J gave up 5 bases, with 22 bases separating them. Germline CDR1 and CDR2: MNHEY and SVGEGT. The CDR3 covers 17 residues. CDR3 sequence: CASSTALTDPSHQPQHF. CDR3 DNA: TGTGCCAGCAGTACTGCGCTTACAGACCCCTCGCATCAGCCCCAGCATTTT.

The chain joins TRBV12-3 or TRBV12-4 to TRBJ2-1, with 9 bases aligning to TRBD2. The CDR3 loop spans 15 amino acids. Losses at the gene ends were 5 bases for V and 3 bases for J; bases not matched to a gene: 5. The CDR3 reads CASSRRTSDYNEQFF. As DNA, the CDR3 is TGTGCCAGCAGTCGTCGGACTAGCGACTACAATGAGCAGTTCTTC.

This clonotype occurred a few times. This chain connects TRBV7-6 to TRBJ2-5, with D uncertain. Germline lookup yields CDR1 SGHVS and CDR2 FNYEAQ. This CDR3 is built from 13 residues. V dropped 7 bases and J dropped 7 bases, with 16 bases sitting between them. Here the CDR3 reads CASTNSFGSTQYF. The CDR3 region has the DNA TGTGCCAGCACCAACTCTTTCGGATCGACCCAGTACTTC. The whole variable domain, filled in from reference TRBV7-6 and TRBJ2-5, reads GAGVSQSPRYKVTKRGQDVALRCDPISGHVSLYWYRQALGQGPEFLTYFNYEAQQDKSGLPNDRFSAERPEGSISTLTIQRTEQRDSAMYRCASTNSFGSTQYFGPGTRLLVL.

This clonotype was recorded a few times. The J gene is TRBJ1-2, the V gene TRBV7-9; 8 nucleotides line up with TRBD1. The V and J ends lost 5 bases and 6 bases, in that order; junction bases with no gene match: 5. The CDR3 has 13 amino acids. The germline V gene has CDR1 SEHNR and CDR2 FQNEAQ (reference sequence). CDR3 coding DNA: TGTGCCAGCAGCCGGACAGGGATAAATGGCTACACCTTC. The encoded protein is CASSRTGINGYTF.

This clonotype showed up just a few times. The chain combines TRBV20-1 with TRBJ2-1; weak D call: TRBD1 (6 bases). The V end was cut by 4 bases, the J end by 7 bases, with 11 bases between. The CDR3 spans 12 residues. The germline gives CDR1 DFQATT, CDR2 SNEGSKA (reference sequence). CDR3 sequence: CSAKTGLNEQFF. CDR3 nucleotides: TGCAGTGCTAAAACAGGGTTGAATGAGCAGTTCTTC.

A few counts support this clonotype. The J gene is TRBJ2-1, the V gene TRBV7-6; 7 bases align to TRBD1. CDR1 and CDR2 (germline): SGHVS, FNYEAQ. Trimming cost V 1 base and J 3 bases; bases outside gene matches: 6. The CDR3 covers 16 residues. In DNA, the CDR3 is TGTGCCAGCAGCTTAGGGACCAGGGGGAGCTACAATGAGCAGTTCTTC. As protein: CASSLGTRGSYNEQFF. Full variable domain (remainder filled in from reference TRBV7-6 and TRBJ2-1): GAGVSQSPRYKVTKRGQDVALRCDPISGHVSLYWYRQALGQGPEFLTYFNYEAQQDKSGLPNDRFSAERPEGSISTLTIQRTEQRDSAMYRCASSLGTRGSYNEQFFGPGTRLTVL.

This clonotype was picked up a small number of times. This chain links TRBV15 with TRBJ2-7; D not resolved. V was trimmed by 3 bases and J by 1 base, leaving 10 bases between them. The CDR3 has 14 residues. Germline assignment: CDR1 LNHNV and CDR2 YYDKDF (reference sequence). The DNA for the CDR3 is TGTGCCACCAGCAGGACGCAGGATTCCTACGAGCAGTACTTC. The encoded protein is CATSRTQDSYEQYF.

This chain joins TRBV7-9 and TRBJ1-2, with TRBD1 identical over 8 bases. Germline V lookup: CDR1 SEHNR, CDR2 FQNEAQ (reference sequence). The length of the CDR3 is 14 residues. V shed 5 bases, J shed 1 base, and the junction held 3 bases outside the gene matches. In DNA form, the CDR3 reads TGTGCCAGCAGCCCAGGGGGCTTTAACTATGGCTACACCTTC. It yields the protein CASSPGGFNYGYTF.

This clonotype was picked up many times. The CDR3 coding sequence is TGCGCCAGCAGATGGGACGGGCCTGTAGGGGAGCAGTTCTTC. Translating it yields CASRWDGPVGEQFF. The chain uses TRBV5-1 and TRBJ2-1; possibly TRBD1 or TRBD2 for D (5 bases each). V was trimmed by 5 bases and J by 10 bases, leaving 19 bases between them. CDR1 is SGHRS, CDR2 YFSETQ, per germline. CDR3 length equals 14 residues.

The chain is built from TRBV28 and TRBJ2-4; 8 nucleotides agree with TRBD2. Trimming at V came to 7 bases and at J to 5 bases, leaving 7 bases not matched to a gene. From germline, CDR1 is MDHEN and CDR2 SYDVKM. There are 14 residues in the CDR3. The DNA of the CDR3 is TGTGCCAGCACTGCCCGGGGGGGCCAAAACATTCAGTACTTC. Protein product: CASTARGGQNIQYF.

The V gene is TRBV29-1, the J gene TRBJ2-5; D may be TRBD1 or TRBD2 (5 bases each). CDR3 length: 12 amino acids. V lost 7 bases to trimming and J lost 7 bases, with 16 bases between them. Germline V gives CDR1 SQVTM, CDR2 ANQGSEA. CDR3 coding DNA: TGCAGCGCCGAGGGCGGTGGGGGGACCCAGTACTTC. Its translation is CSAEGGGGTQYF.

This rearrangement joins TRBV28 to TRBJ2-5; weak D call: TRBD2 (7 bases). The CDR3 has 14 residues. Germline V CDR1 and CDR2: MDHEN, SYDVKM. Trimming cost V 7 bases and J 4 bases, with 16 bases left between them. CDR3 sequence reads: CASKGEGHRETQYF. The CDR3 DNA follows: TGTGCCAGCAAGGGGGAGGGACATCGAGAGACCCAGTACTTC.

V usage is TRBV4-3 and J usage is TRBJ1-4; D not resolved. The CDR3 is 15 amino acids. V dropped 0 bases and J dropped 7 bases, with 12 bases sitting between them. Germline lookup yields CDR1 LGHNA and CDR2 YSLEER. For the CDR3, the DNA is TGCGCCAGCAGCCAAGATGGTCTAGTCAGTGAAAAACTGTTTTTT. It encodes CASSQDGLVSEKLFF.

The gene calls are TRBV25-1 and TRBJ2-1; D gene unclear. This CDR3 region has 14 residues. V was cut by 1 base and J by 3 bases, with 7 bases left in between. Germline CDR1 and CDR2: MGHDK and SYGVNS. CDR3 protein: CASSELYSYNEQFF. The CDR3 coding sequence is TGTGCCAGCAGTGAATTGTACAGCTACAATGAGCAGTTCTTC.

As regards this clonotype: An end of the junction differs from the germline gene, which may be a read error. V and J are TRBV5-1 and TRBJ1-1, with D unresolved. The V gene's germline CDR1 is SGHRS and CDR2 YFSETQ. This CDR3 comprises 14 residues. The CDR3 DNA reads TGCGCCGGCAGCCGGTCCGGGAGGGACACTGAAGCTTTCTTT. Translated, it gives CAGSRSGRDTEAFF.

This clonotype was found a few times. V and J are TRBV11-2 and TRBJ2-5, with a possible D match to TRBD2 (6 bases). CDR3 size: 15 residues. Trimming cost V 5 bases and J 5 bases, with 18 bases left between them. Germline V lookup: CDR1 SGHAT, CDR2 FQNNGV. The CDR3 is CASSRPGLGSETQYF. The CDR3 region has the DNA TGTGCCAGCAGCCGACCGGGACTGGGCTCCGAGACCCAGTACTTC. The full variable domain, its missing parts supplied by reference TRBV11-2 and TRBJ2-5, is EAGVAQSPRYKIIEKRQSVAFWCNPISGHATLYWYQQILGQGPKLLIQFQNNGVVDDSQLPKDRFSAERLKGVDSTLKIQPAKLEDSAVYLCASSRPGLGSETQYFGPGTRLLVL.